The clone carrying this T cell receptor (beta chain) was detected many times. V lost 2 bases and J 6 bases, leaving 14 bases between the germline ends. The V gene's germline CDR1 is LGHDT and CDR2 YNNKEL (reference sequence). CDR3 length: 15 amino acids. Gene-specific TRAV and TRBV primers were used for first-strand cDNA, covering alpha and beta chains. The TCRs were subjected to amplification over 20 PCR cycles employing a constant-region primer in conjunction with a V-primer adapter. Amplifying the isolated mRNA was done by in vitro transcription. MiXCR was run by TCRdb on the reads, yielding one entry per CDR3 protein. This sample has over 65,000 distinct CDR3 sequences, with 15% to 20% found just once. The sample comes from a study of low-dose radiotherapy and immunotherapy resistance in tumors. As for the study in general: A dose of 0.5 Gy per fraction was delivered to Cohort 1 every 2 weeks, for a total of 6.5 Gy. Patients took aspirin (300 mg orally, daily) for four cycles beginning at cycle 1 day 1.

Time point denoted: before trial treatment. The V call is TRBV3-1, the J call TRBJ2-1; the D call may be TRBD1 or TRBD2 (5 bases each). The source of this sequence is a male donor with prostate cancer. This material consisted of PBMCs, taken before treatment. The CDR3 DNA reads as TGTGCCAGCAGCCAACAAGTTCGAGGGGTCAATGAGCAGTTCTTC. This encodes CASSQQVRGVNEQFF.